The source of this T cell receptor (beta chain) is a study of human T cells and chemical hapten exposure. Via MiXCR, TCRdb re-called the 5' RACE reads, giving one row per CDR3 protein. The sample yields 65,000 to 90,000 distinct CDR3 sequences, 15% to 20% seen once. J lost 4 bases, V lost 8 bases, and 4 bases had no gene match. Germline CDR1 SNHLY, CDR2 FYNNEI. The CDR3 has 13 residues. Unfractionated whole blood was the source of the extracted total RNA. The clonotype was recovered from a female donor in good health. The V call is TRBV2, the J call TRBJ1-4, with TRBD1 matching over 7 bases. The CDR3 loop is CASQGQFNEKLFF. CDR3 coding DNA: TGTGCCAGCCAGGGACAGTTTAATGAAAAACTGTTTTTT.